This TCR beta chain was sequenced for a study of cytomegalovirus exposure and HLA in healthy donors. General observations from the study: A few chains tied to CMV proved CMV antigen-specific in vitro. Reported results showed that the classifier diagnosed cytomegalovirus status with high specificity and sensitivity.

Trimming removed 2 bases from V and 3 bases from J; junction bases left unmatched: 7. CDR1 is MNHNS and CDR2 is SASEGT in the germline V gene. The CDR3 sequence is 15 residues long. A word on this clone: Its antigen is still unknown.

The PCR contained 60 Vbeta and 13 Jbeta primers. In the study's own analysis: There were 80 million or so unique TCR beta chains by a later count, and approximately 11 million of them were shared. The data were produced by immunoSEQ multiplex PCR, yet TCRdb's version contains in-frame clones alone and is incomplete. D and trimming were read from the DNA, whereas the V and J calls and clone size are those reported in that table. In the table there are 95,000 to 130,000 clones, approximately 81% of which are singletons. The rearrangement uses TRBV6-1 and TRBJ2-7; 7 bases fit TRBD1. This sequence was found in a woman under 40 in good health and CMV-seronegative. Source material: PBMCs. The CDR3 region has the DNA TGTGCCAGCAGTGAATGGTCAGGGGGACACTACGAGCAGTACTTC. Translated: CASSEWSGGHYEQYF.